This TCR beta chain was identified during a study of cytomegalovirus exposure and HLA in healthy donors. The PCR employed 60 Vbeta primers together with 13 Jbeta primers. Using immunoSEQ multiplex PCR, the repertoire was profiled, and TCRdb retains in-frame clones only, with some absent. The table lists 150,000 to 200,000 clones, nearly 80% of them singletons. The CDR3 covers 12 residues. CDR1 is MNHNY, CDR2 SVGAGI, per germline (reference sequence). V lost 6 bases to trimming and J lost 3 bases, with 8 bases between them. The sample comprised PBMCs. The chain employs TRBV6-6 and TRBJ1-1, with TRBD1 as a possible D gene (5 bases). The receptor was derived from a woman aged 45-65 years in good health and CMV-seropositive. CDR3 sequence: CASSRVDTEAFF. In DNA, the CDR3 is TGTGCCAGCAGCAGGGTCGACACTGAAGCTTTCTTT.